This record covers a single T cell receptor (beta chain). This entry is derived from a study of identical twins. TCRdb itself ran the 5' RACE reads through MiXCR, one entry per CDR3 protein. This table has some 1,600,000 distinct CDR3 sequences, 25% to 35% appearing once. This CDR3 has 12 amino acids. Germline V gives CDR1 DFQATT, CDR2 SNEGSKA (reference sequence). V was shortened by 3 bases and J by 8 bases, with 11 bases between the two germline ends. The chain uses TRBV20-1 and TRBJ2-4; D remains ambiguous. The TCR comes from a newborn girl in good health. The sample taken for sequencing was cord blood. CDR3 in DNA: TGCAGTGCTAGTCGGGTAAAGGACATTCAGTACTTC. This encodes CSASRVKDIQYF.